A single sample gave rise to the 5 T cell receptor beta chains below, sequenced in a study of T cell responses to AZD1222 COVID-19 vaccine. Produced via immunoSEQ multiplex PCR; TCRdb's table is partial and in-frame only. The repertoire consists of about 140,000 clones, with more than 80% occurring once and the leading ten covering around 1.6%. The specimen was peripheral blood, collected on day 0 of AZD1222 vaccination. Receptors were obtained from an adult in good health.

This chain uses TRBV12-3 or TRBV12-4 with TRBJ2-7; D gene uncertain. Trimming took off 5 bases at V and 7 bases at J, with 12 bases between the two ends. The CDR3 runs to 12 residues. Here the CDR3 reads CASSRSFGEQYF. In DNA, the CDR3 is TGTGCCAGCAGTCGGTCCTTTGGAGAGCAGTACTTC.

The rearrangement uses TRBV13 and TRBJ1-1; TRBD1 might be the D (5 bases). CDR1 PRHDT and CDR2 FYEKMQ come from the germline V gene (reference sequence). With 2 bases removed from V and 1 base from J, the gap between germline ends came to 8 bases. The CDR3 length is 14 residues. CDR3 sequence (DNA): TGTGCCAGCAGCTTACTGGGGGGGAACACTGAAGCTTTCTTT. This sequence encodes CASSLLGGNTEAFF.

In its sample, this clone was seen once. The chain uses TRBV6-6 and TRBJ1-2; possible D gene TRBD1, 5 bases. The germline V and J ends were trimmed by 6 bases and 8 bases, with 16 bases remaining between them. Looked up from germline, CDR1 is MNHNY and CDR2 is SVGAGI (reference sequence). The CDR3 spans 13 residues. The CDR3 is CASSPGQGGGYTF. The DNA of the CDR3 is TGTGCCAGCAGCCCCGGGCAGGGTGGCGGCTACACCTTC.

The V call is TRBV18, the J call TRBJ1-2, with D perhaps TRBD1 (5 bases). This CDR3 spans 15 amino acids. Trimming took off 2 bases at V and 5 bases at J, with 15 bases between the two ends. Germline loops: CDR1 KGHSH, CDR2 LQKENI. The CDR3 loop is CASSPDGTPGYGYTF. CDR3 sequence (DNA): TGTGCCAGCTCACCAGACGGGACCCCTGGGTATGGCTACACCTTC.

This clone was counted once. This sequence joins TRBV29-1 and TRBJ2-3, with 8 bases aligning to TRBD1. Germline V gives CDR1 SQVTM, CDR2 ANQGSEA. Trimming cost V 2 bases and J 3 bases; bases outside gene matches: 1. The CDR3 loop spans 13 amino acids. CDR3 in amino acids: CSVEQGATDTQYF. The CDR3 DNA sequence: TGCAGCGTTGAACAGGGGGCGACAGATACGCAGTATTTT.